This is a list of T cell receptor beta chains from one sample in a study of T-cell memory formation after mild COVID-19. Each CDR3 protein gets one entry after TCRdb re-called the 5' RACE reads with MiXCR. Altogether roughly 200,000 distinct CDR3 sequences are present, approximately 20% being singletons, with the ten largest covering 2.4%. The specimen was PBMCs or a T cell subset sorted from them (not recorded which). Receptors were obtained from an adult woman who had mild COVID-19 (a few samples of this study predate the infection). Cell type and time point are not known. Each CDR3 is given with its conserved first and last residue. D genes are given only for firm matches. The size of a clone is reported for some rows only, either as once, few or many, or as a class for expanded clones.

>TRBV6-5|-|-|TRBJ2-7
CASSYSRGREQYF
TGTGCCAGCAGTTACTCGCGGGGGCGGGAGCAGTACTTC
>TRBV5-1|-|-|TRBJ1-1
CASSSNSRIEAFF
TGCGCCAGCAGCTCAAACTCAAGAATCGAAGCTTTCTTT
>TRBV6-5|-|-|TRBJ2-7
CASSYSGGWGSYEQYF
TGTGCCAGCAGTTACTCTGGCGGGTGGGGCTCCTACGAGCAGTACTTC
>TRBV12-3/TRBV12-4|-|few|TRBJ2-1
CASSGDLLSYNEQFF
TGTGCCAGCAGTGGGGACCTCCTCTCCTACAATGAGCAGTTCTTC
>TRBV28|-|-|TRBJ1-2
CASISGNYGYTF
TGTGCCAGCATCAGCGGTAACTATGGCTACACCTTC
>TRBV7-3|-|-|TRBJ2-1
CASSLETGSKFF
TGTGCCAGCAGCTTAGAGACAGGTAGTAAGTTCTTC
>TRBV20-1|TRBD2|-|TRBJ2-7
CSAQTSGGGYEQYF
TGCAGTGCGCAGACTAGCGGGGGGGGATACGAGCAGTACTTC
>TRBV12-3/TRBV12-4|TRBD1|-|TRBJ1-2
CASSQETGYAYTF
TGTGCCAGCAGTCAAGAGACAGGGTATGCCTACACCTTC
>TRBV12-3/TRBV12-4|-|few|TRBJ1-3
CASSPDRRLTGNTIYF
TGTGCCAGCAGTCCCGACAGAAGATTGACTGGAAACACCATATATTTT
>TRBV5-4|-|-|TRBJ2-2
CASSWGRVGTGELFF
TGTGCCAGCAGCTGGGGTAGAGTTGGCACCGGGGAGCTGTTTTTT
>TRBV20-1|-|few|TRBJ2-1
CSAGHSAREQFF
TGCAGTGCTGGACACTCAGCGCGCGAGCAGTTCTTC
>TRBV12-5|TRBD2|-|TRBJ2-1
CASGTSGDNEQFF
TGTGCTAGCGGGACTAGCGGTGACAATGAGCAGTTCTTC
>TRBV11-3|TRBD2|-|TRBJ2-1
CASSLGDRLAGEDHEQFF
TGTGCCAGCAGCTTAGGGGATAGACTAGCGGGAGAGGATCATGAGCAGTTCTTC
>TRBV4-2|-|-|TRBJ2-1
CASSLFAWDNEQFF
TGTGCCAGCAGCCTGTTCGCGTGGGACAATGAGCAGTTCTTC
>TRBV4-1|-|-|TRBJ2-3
CASSQGYGTSTDTQYF
TGCGCCAGCAGCCAAGGATACGGGACTAGCACAGATACGCAGTATTTT
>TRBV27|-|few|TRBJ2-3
CASSYAGTDTQYF
TGTGCCAGCAGTTATGCAGGCACAGATACGCAGTATTTT
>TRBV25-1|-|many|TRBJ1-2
CASSEYPSNYGYTF
TGTGCCAGCAGTGAATACCCCTCTAACTATGGCTACACCTTC
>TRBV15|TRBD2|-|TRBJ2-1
CATSSGTTHGNEQFF
TGTGCCACCAGCAGTGGGACTACTCACGGCAATGAGCAGTTCTTC
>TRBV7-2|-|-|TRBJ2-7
CASSTGSGSYEQYF
TGTGCCAGCAGCACAGGGTCTGGCTCCTACGAGCAGTACTTC
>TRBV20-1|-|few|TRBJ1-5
CSVRTELNQPQHF
TGCAGTGTGCGGACGGAACTCAATCAGCCCCAGCATTTT
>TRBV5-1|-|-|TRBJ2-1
CASSLFPSSHNEQFF
TGCGCCAGCAGCTTGTTTCCTAGCTCCCACAATGAGCAGTTCTTC
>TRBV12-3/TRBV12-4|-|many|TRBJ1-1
CASSLGLNTEAFF
TGTGCCAGCAGTCTGGGGTTGAACACTGAAGCTTTCTTT
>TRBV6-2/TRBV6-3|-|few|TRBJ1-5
CASGFTQPQHF
TGTGCCAGCGGATTCACTCAGCCCCAGCATTTT
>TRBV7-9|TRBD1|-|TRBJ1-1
CASSFMDRANTEAFF
TGTGCCAGCAGCTTTATGGACAGGGCGAACACTGAAGCTTTCTTT
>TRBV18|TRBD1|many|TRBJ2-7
CASSPSPGGYEQYF
TGTGCCAGCTCACCCTCCCCAGGGGGCTACGAGCAGTACTTC
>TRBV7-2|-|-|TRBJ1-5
CASSLGRAEPQHF
TGTGCCAGCAGCTTAGGTAGGGCAGAGCCCCAGCATTTT
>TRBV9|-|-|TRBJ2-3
CASSQTTAFPDTQYF
TGTGCCAGCAGCCAAACGACAGCTTTTCCAGATACGCAGTATTTT
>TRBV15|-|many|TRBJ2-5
CATSQARTQETQYF
TGTGCCACCAGCCAGGCCCGGACTCAAGAGACCCAGTACTTC
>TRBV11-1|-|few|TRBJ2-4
CASSSGGLGKAKNIQYF
TGTGCCAGCAGCTCAGGGGGGCTCGGAAAAGCCAAAAACATTCAGTACTTC
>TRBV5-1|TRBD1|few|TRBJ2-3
CASSKETGEDTQYF
TGCGCCAGCAGCAAGGAGACAGGGGAAGATACGCAGTATTTT
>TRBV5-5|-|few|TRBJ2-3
CASSSPLGASTDTQYF
TGTGCCAGCAGCTCCCCTTTGGGGGCTAGCACAGATACGCAGTATTTT
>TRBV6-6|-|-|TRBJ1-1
CASSYLRATEAFF
TGTGCCAGCAGTTATCTACGGGCCACTGAAGCTTTCTTT
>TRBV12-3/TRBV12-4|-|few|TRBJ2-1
CASSPLQGSNEQFF
TGTGCCAGCAGCCCCCTTCAGGGTTCCAATGAGCAGTTCTTC
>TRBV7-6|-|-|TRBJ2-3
CASSPGAILFVGTDTQYF
TGTGCCAGCAGCCCGGGGGCTATCCTTTTTGTCGGCACAGATACGCAGTATTTT
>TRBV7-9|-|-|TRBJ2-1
CASSSRFVRIADYNEQFF
TGTGCCAGCAGCTCCCGTTTCGTTCGGATAGCGGACTACAATGAGCAGTTCTTC
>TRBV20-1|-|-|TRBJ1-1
CSAATGLNTEAFF
TGCAGTGCGGCGACAGGTCTGAACACTGAAGCTTTCTTT